The rows below give T cell receptor beta chains drawn from one sample of a study of T-cell reconstitution after alpha-beta-depleted transplantation in children. In TCRdb, the PCR reads were re-called with MiXCR into one record per CDR3 protein. The sample lists some 400,000 distinct CDR3 sequences; roughly 21% were seen once. The specimen was PBMCs from the stem cell graft donor, collected from the stem cell graft. The receptors originated from a human donor who donated a stem cell graft to a child with acute myeloid leukemia. Both conserved end residues are part of each CDR3. A D gene is named only where the DNA matches it firmly. Rows give clone size only sometimes, using once, few, many, or a class for an expanded clone.

V gene: TRBV12-3/TRBV12-4
CDR3 length: 16
J gene: TRBJ2-3
clone size: NA
D gene: TRBD2
CDR3 protein: CASSSRLADYTDTQYF
CDR3 DNA: TGTGCCAGCAGTTCCCGACTAGCGGACTACACAGATACGCAGTATTTT

V gene: TRBV6-1
CDR3 length: 14
J gene: TRBJ1-5
clone size: many
D gene: NA
CDR3 protein: CASSQTDSNQPQHF
CDR3 DNA: TGTGCCAGCAGCCAGACGGACAGCAATCAGCCCCAGCATTTT

V gene: TRBV6-1
CDR3 length: 11
J gene: TRBJ2-1
clone size: NA
D gene: NA
CDR3 protein: CASRRMRGQFF
CDR3 DNA: TGTGCCAGCAGGCGGATGCGCGGGCAGTTCTTC

V gene: TRBV6-2/TRBV6-3
CDR3 length: 12
J gene: TRBJ2-5
clone size: NA
D gene: NA
CDR3 protein: CAINRVGETQYF
CDR3 DNA: TGTGCCATCAATAGAGTCGGGGAGACCCAGTACTTC

V gene: TRBV5-1
CDR3 length: 15
J gene: TRBJ1-3
clone size: NA
D gene: NA
CDR3 protein: CASSIGDIPGNTIYF
CDR3 DNA: TGCGCCAGCAGCATTGGGGACATTCCTGGAAACACCATATATTTT

V gene: TRBV6-1
CDR3 length: 15
J gene: TRBJ2-1
clone size: few
D gene: NA
CDR3 protein: CASNLFGETYNEQFF
CDR3 DNA: TGTGCCAGCAACCTCTTCGGAGAAACCTACAATGAGCAGTTCTTC

V gene: TRBV7-3
CDR3 length: 16
J gene: TRBJ2-1
clone size: NA
D gene: TRBD2
CDR3 protein: CASSATGTSAYNEQFF
CDR3 DNA: TGTGCCAGCAGCGCGACCGGGACTAGCGCCTACAATGAGCAGTTCTTC

V gene: TRBV10-3
CDR3 length: 14
J gene: TRBJ2-7
clone size: NA
D gene: TRBD1
CDR3 protein: CAITDRGLLNEQYF
CDR3 DNA: TGTGCCATCACCGACAGGGGTCTTTTGAACGAGCAGTACTTC

V gene: TRBV2
CDR3 length: 13
J gene: TRBJ2-1
clone size: many
D gene: TRBD1
CDR3 protein: CASSRDSHNEQFF
CDR3 DNA: TGTGCCAGCAGTCGGGACAGCCACAATGAGCAGTTCTTC

V gene: TRBV20-1
CDR3 length: 14
J gene: TRBJ2-1
clone size: many
D gene: TRBD2
CDR3 protein: CSAVAGGSYNEQFF
CDR3 DNA: TGCAGTGCCGTAGCGGGAGGTTCCTACAATGAGCAGTTCTTC

V gene: TRBV27
CDR3 length: 16
J gene: TRBJ2-1
clone size: NA
D gene: NA
CDR3 protein: CASSLRVGSSYNEQFF
CDR3 DNA: TGTGCCAGCAGTTTAAGGGTGGGAAGCTCCTACAATGAGCAGTTCTTC

V gene: TRBV24-1
CDR3 length: 15
J gene: TRBJ2-1
clone size: few
D gene: NA
CDR3 protein: CATSDLGGTYNEQFF
CDR3 DNA: TGTGCCACCAGTGATTTAGGCGGGACTTACAATGAGCAGTTCTTC

V gene: TRBV5-6
CDR3 length: 15
J gene: TRBJ1-1
clone size: NA
D gene: TRBD1
CDR3 protein: CASSLETGLNTEAFF
CDR3 DNA: TGTGCCAGCAGCTTGGAGACAGGGTTGAACACTGAAGCTTTCTTT

V gene: TRBV5-1
CDR3 length: 13
J gene: TRBJ2-1
clone size: NA
D gene: NA
CDR3 protein: CASRSSEYNEQFF
CDR3 DNA: TGCGCCAGCAGGTCTAGCGAATACAATGAGCAGTTCTTC

V gene: TRBV5-1
CDR3 length: 14
J gene: TRBJ1-2
clone size: NA
D gene: NA
CDR3 protein: CASSLTGPGYGYTF
CDR3 DNA: TGCGCCAGCAGCTTGACAGGACCGGGCTATGGCTACACCTTC

V gene: TRBV15
CDR3 length: 14
J gene: TRBJ2-2
clone size: NA
D gene: TRBD1
CDR3 protein: CATSRDRAAGELFF
CDR3 DNA: TGTGCCACCAGCAGGGACAGGGCGGCCGGGGAGCTGTTTTTT

V gene: TRBV10-1
CDR3 length: 15
J gene: TRBJ2-3
clone size: NA
D gene: NA
CDR3 protein: CASSYGSDSTDTQYF
CDR3 DNA: TGCGCCAGCAGTTACGGATCCGACTCCACAGATACGCAGTATTTT

V gene: TRBV20-1
CDR3 length: 13
J gene: TRBJ2-7
clone size: NA
D gene: TRBD1
CDR3 protein: CSAHPGGSYEQYF
CDR3 DNA: TGCAGTGCACACCCAGGGGGCTCCTACGAGCAGTACTTC

V gene: TRBV12-3/TRBV12-4
CDR3 length: 13
J gene: TRBJ2-5
clone size: many
D gene: NA
CDR3 protein: CASSWDGEETQYF
CDR3 DNA: TGTGCCAGCAGCTGGGACGGTGAAGAGACCCAGTACTTC

V gene: TRBV12-3/TRBV12-4
CDR3 length: 13
J gene: TRBJ2-7
clone size: few
D gene: NA
CDR3 protein: CASRSTGSYEQYF
CDR3 DNA: TGTGCCAGCAGGTCCACAGGGTCCTACGAGCAGTACTTC

V gene: TRBV25-1
CDR3 length: 19
J gene: TRBJ2-3
clone size: few
D gene: TRBD2
CDR3 protein: CASSDPGLAENFSTDTQYF
CDR3 DNA: TGTGCCAGCAGTGATCCCGGACTAGCGGAAAATTTTAGCACAGATACGCAGTATTTT

V gene: TRBV29-1
CDR3 length: 13
J gene: TRBJ2-7
clone size: NA
D gene: NA
CDR3 protein: CSVEIRSADEQYF
CDR3 DNA: TGCAGCGTTGAAATCAGGTCCGCCGACGAGCAGTACTTC

V gene: TRBV2
CDR3 length: 14
J gene: TRBJ2-1
clone size: few
D gene: NA
CDR3 protein: CASNFGGSYNEQFF
CDR3 DNA: TGTGCCAGCAACTTCGGGGGCTCCTACAATGAGCAGTTCTTC

V gene: TRBV28
CDR3 length: 12
J gene: TRBJ1-6
clone size: NA
D gene: NA
CDR3 protein: CASSLIGSPLHF
CDR3 DNA: TGTGCCAGCAGTTTAATCGGGTCACCCCTCCACTTT